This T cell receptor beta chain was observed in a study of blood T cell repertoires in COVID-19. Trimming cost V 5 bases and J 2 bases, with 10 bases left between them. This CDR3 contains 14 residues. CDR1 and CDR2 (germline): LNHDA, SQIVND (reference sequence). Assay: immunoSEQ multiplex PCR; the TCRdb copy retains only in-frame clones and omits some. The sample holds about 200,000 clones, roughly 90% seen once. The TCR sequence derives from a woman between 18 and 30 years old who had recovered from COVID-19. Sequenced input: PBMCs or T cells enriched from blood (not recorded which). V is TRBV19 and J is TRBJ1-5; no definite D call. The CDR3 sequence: CASSLTYGNQPQHF. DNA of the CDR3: TGTGCCAGTAGTCTAACCTACGGCAATCAGCCCCAGCATTTT.